Described below is a single TCR beta chain sequence and its context. Its antigen is still unknown. The PCR ran on 60 Vbeta and 13 Jbeta primers. Profiled with immunoSEQ multiplex PCR; TCRdb holds only in-frame clones, not every one. Of about 170,000 clones in the sample, 65% to 85% were seen once. These data belong to a study of cytomegalovirus exposure and HLA in healthy donors. Findings of the study overall: Among CMV-associated TCR beta chains, most appeared HLA-restricted in a later analysis. In a later analysis, parvovirus B19, influenza, CMV and Epstein-Barr virus appeared linked to several top co-occurrence clusters.

The donors (healthy individuals) were bone marrow donors. Trimming removed 6 bases at V and 6 bases at J, with 15 bases between. The CDR3 runs 13 residues. Germline assignment: CDR1 MDHEN and CDR2 SYDVKM. This receptor was taken from a male donor in good health and CMV-seronegative. The sample comprised PBMCs. The rearrangement uses TRBV28 and TRBJ2-7; D perhaps matches TRBD2 (7 bases). The CDR3 reads CASSRGGAGEQYF. The DNA of the CDR3 is TGTGCCAGCAGCCGTGGGGGGGCGGGCGAGCAGTACTTC.